Shown below are 27 T cell receptor beta chains from a single sample sequenced in a study of T cells in localized non-small cell lung cancer. TCRdb's table, derived via immunoSEQ multiplex PCR, lists solely in-frame clones and lacks some. The sample includes fewer than 2,000 clones, more than 20% of them seen just once. This material consisted of normal lung tissue next to the tumor, taken before any cancer treatment. These receptors were obtained from a male donor aged 60 or over with stage II lung adenocarcinoma.

In its sample, this clone was seen a few times. The chain uses TRBV6-8 and TRBJ2-2; unclear D gene. V dropped 6 bases and J dropped 0 bases, with 5 bases sitting between them. The CDR3 covers 13 residues. Germline CDR1 and CDR2: MNHGY and SAAAGT. The CDR3 sequence is CASSPSNTGELFF. The CDR3 nucleotides read TGTGCCAGCAGCCCCTCGAACACCGGGGAGCTGTTTTTT.

V is TRBV5-1 and J is TRBJ2-1; 11 bases match TRBD2. Germline trimming cut 1 base from V and 9 bases from J; bases unmatched to any gene: 6. CDR1 is SGHRS, CDR2 YFSETQ, per germline. CDR3 length equals 15 residues. The CDR3 region is CASSLSSGRAGEQFF. In nucleotides, the CDR3 is TGCGCCAGCAGCTTGAGTAGCGGGAGGGCCGGTGAGCAGTTCTTC. The full variable domain, rest sourced from reference TRBV5-1 and TRBJ2-1, is KAGVTQTPRYLIKTRGQQVTLSCSPISGHRSVSWYQQTPGQGLQFLFEYFSETQRNKGNFPGRFSGRQFSNSRSEMNVSTLELGDSALYLCASSLSSGRAGEQFFGPGTRLTVL.

By its share, this clone is medium-sized. The chain has TRBV7-2 and TRBJ2-7; 7 positions agree with TRBD2. The V gene's germline CDR1 is SGHTA and CDR2 FQGNSA. The CDR3 runs to 13 residues. V dropped 8 bases and J dropped 2; count of bases not matched to a gene: 6. The CDR3 nucleotides are TGTGCCAGCCGGGAGGCGCCCCCCTACGAGCAGTACTTC. Its protein product is CASREAPPYEQYF.

The V gene is TRBV6-8, the J gene TRBJ2-3, with 7 nucleotides matching TRBD2. The CDR3 is 17 amino acids. Per the germline V gene, CDR1 is MNHGY and CDR2 is SAAAGT. V dropped 6 bases and J dropped 10; count of bases not matched to a gene: 22. DNA of the CDR3: TGTGCCAGCAGGGGGAACGGTGAGGGAGCGGGAAGTCGTGCGCAGTATTTT. It codes for CASRGNGEGAGSRAQYF.

This clone is classed as medium-sized. The chain joins TRBV6-1 to TRBJ2-5, with 10 bases matching TRBD1. Germline CDR1 is MNHNS and CDR2 is SASEGT. The J segment lost 5 bases and the V segment lost 0 bases, leaving 0 bases of the junction unmatched. This CDR3 has 14 amino acids. CDR3 protein: CASSEADRGETQYF. The CDR3 DNA sequence: TGTGCCAGCAGTGAAGCGGACAGGGGGGAGACCCAGTACTTC.

The V call is TRBV29-1, the J call TRBJ2-6; D is uncertain. Per the germline V gene, CDR1 is SQVTM and CDR2 is ANQGSEA. This CDR3 region has 14 residues. The germline V and J ends were trimmed by 3 bases and 2 bases, with 8 bases remaining between them. CDR3 DNA sequence: TGCAGCGTTGAGCAGTTCCCTGGGGCCAACGTCCTGACTTTC. It specifies CSVEQFPGANVLTF.

The chain couples TRBV29-1 to TRBJ2-3; D is unresolved. CDR1 SQVTM and CDR2 ANQGSEA come from the germline V gene. The length of the CDR3 is 12 residues. V was trimmed by 3 bases and J by 0 bases, leaving 4 bases between them. The CDR3 sequence is CSVDPSTDTQYF. The CDR3 DNA is TGCAGCGTTGATCCCAGCACAGATACGCAGTATTTT.

This clone turned up a few times. This sequence joins TRBV28 and TRBJ1-2; TRBD1 might be the D (6 bases). Per the germline V gene, CDR1 is MDHEN and CDR2 is SYDVKM. V was cut by 7 bases and J by 7 bases, with 19 bases left in between. The CDR3 spans 14 residues. CDR3 sequence (DNA): TGTGCCAGCATGACCCAGGGGAGTTCGAGTGGCTACACCTTC. It specifies CASMTQGSSSGYTF.

This clone has just a few counts. The chain is built from TRBV5-8 and TRBJ2-5; 7 bases map to TRBD2. The CDR3 covers 14 residues. V dropped 2 bases and J dropped 4; count of bases not matched to a gene: 5. Germline CDR1 and CDR2: SGHTS and YDEGEE. The CDR3 nucleotides are TGTGCCAGCAGCTTCCGGGACTATGGAGAGACCCAGTACTTC. Translation: CASSFRDYGETQYF.

The chain uses TRBV7-1 and TRBJ1-1, with 8 bases aligning to TRBD1. TRBV7-1 is annotated as an ORF whose role is uncertain. V lost 5 bases to trimming and J lost 5 bases; unmatched junction nucleotides: 4. There are 13 residues in the CDR3. The CDR3 DNA follows: TGTGCCAGCAGCCAGGGGGCTGGTACTGAAGCTTTCTTT. It specifies CASSQGAGTEAFF.

The chain uses TRBV19 and TRBJ1-4, with 7 bases matching TRBD1. The CDR3 length is 14 residues. Trimming cost V 5 bases and J 6 bases; bases outside gene matches: 6. Germline V gene data show CDR1 as LNHDA and CDR2 as SQIVND (reference sequence). In DNA, the CDR3 is TGTGCCAGTAGTCCGAGGGACAGCGATGAAAAACTGTTTTTT. The encoded protein is CASSPRDSDEKLFF. Variable domain in full (rest from reference TRBV19 and TRBJ1-4): DGGITQSPKYLFRKEGQNVTLSCEQNLNHDAMYWYRQDPGQGLRLIYYSQIVNDFQKGDIAEGYSVSREKKESFPLTVTSAQKNPTAFYLCASSPRDSDEKLFFGSGTQLSVL.

This rearrangement joins TRBV14 to TRBJ1-2; no reliable D call. The CDR3 length is 16 residues. Between the trimmed V and J ends, which lost 0 bases and 6 bases, there was a span of 17 bases. Per the germline V gene, CDR1 is SGHDN and CDR2 is FVKESK. The CDR3 loop is CASSQDRRGGRDGYTF. The CDR3 DNA reads TGTGCCAGCAGCCAAGATCGGCGGGGAGGGAGGGATGGCTACACCTTC.

In this sample, this clone is large. This chain links TRBV15 with TRBJ1-3; no clear D. The V gene lost 0 bases and the J gene lost 6 bases, with 15 bases spanning the gap. Germline V gives CDR1 LNHNV, CDR2 YYDKDF (reference sequence). The CDR3 contains 16 residues. CDR3 region: CATSRDGREPLNTIYF. The CDR3 nucleotides read TGTGCCACCAGCAGAGATGGGCGGGAGCCCCTAAACACCATATATTTT.

By share, this clone ranks as medium-sized. The J gene is TRBJ2-7, the V gene TRBV9, with a tentative D call TRBD2 (6 bases). This CDR3 has 15 residues. CDR1 is SGDLS and CDR2 is YYNGEE in the germline V gene. Trimming removed 4 bases at V and 6 bases at J, with 20 bases between. CDR3 sequence: CASSLGAGVPSEQYF. The DNA for the CDR3 is TGTGCCAGCAGCTTAGGAGCGGGCGTCCCCTCCGAGCAGTACTTC.

This clone was seen more than once but under ten times. The J gene is TRBJ1-4, the V gene TRBV28, with a possible D match to TRBD1 (5 bases). Trimming stripped 5 bases from V and 4 bases from J, with 11 bases between. The CDR3 sequence is 14 residues long. Germline V CDR1 and CDR2: MDHEN, SYDVKM. The CDR3 DNA sequence: TGTGCCAGCAGTCCCCAGGGAGGTAATGAAAAACTGTTTTTT. This translates into CASSPQGGNEKLFF.

In this sample, this clone turned up a few times. The rearrangement links TRBV11-3 to TRBJ2-4; 9 nucleotides match TRBD1. Germline V CDR1 and CDR2: SGHNT, YENEEA. Trimming took 2 bases from V and 7 from J; bases not matched to a gene: 3. The CDR3 is made up of 14 amino acids. The CDR3 nucleotides are TGTGCCAGCAGCTTATTACAGGGGGCCAACATTCAGTACTTC. This encodes CASSLLQGANIQYF.

The chain recombines TRBV28 with TRBJ2-1, with TRBD1 identical over 11 bases. Germline CDR1 MDHEN, CDR2 SYDVKM. V lost 1 base to trimming and J lost 5 bases; unmatched junction nucleotides: 4. There are 16 residues in the CDR3. As DNA, the CDR3 is TGTGCCAGCAGTTTATTCGGACAGGGGGCCAACAATGAGCAGTTCTTC. It codes for CASSLFGQGANNEQFF.

The genes are TRBV10-1 and TRBJ1-2; D is ambiguous. CDR3 length: 11 amino acids. The V gene lost 4 bases and the J gene lost 3 bases, with 3 bases spanning the gap. Germline CDR1 is WNHNN and CDR2 is SYGVQD (reference sequence). The CDR3 region is CASSADYGYTF. In DNA, the CDR3 is TGCGCCAGCAGTGCTGACTATGGCTACACCTTC.

This clone is medium-sized within its sample. Here the CDR3 DNA reads TGTGCCAGCAGTCCCCTGAGCTCCTACAATGAGCAGTTCTTC. The encoded protein is CASSPLSSYNEQFF. This chain joins TRBV6-8 and TRBJ2-1; no reliable D call. The V end lost 5 bases, the J end lost 0 bases, and 8 bases lay between the germline ends. CDR1 is MNHGY, CDR2 SAAAGT, per germline. The length of the CDR3 is 14 residues.

The rearrangement joins TRBV6-8 to TRBJ2-6; 7 bases line up with TRBD1. There are 15 residues in the CDR3. V shed 8 bases, J shed 1 base, and the junction held 5 bases outside the gene matches. Germline V CDR1 and CDR2: MNHGY, SAAAGT. DNA of the CDR3: TGTGCCAGCGAGGGCAGGGGGTCTGGGGCCAACGTCCTGACTTTC. Encoded protein: CASEGRGSGANVLTF.

There are a few counts of this clone. J is TRBJ2-1 and V is TRBV27; 9 nucleotides align to TRBD2. V shed 6 bases and J 3 bases; nucleotides not matched to a gene: 6. The CDR3 is 15 residues long. Germline CDR1 reads MNHEY; CDR2 reads SMNVEV (reference sequence). This CDR3 reads CASRSGLASYNEQFF. As DNA, the CDR3 is TGTGCCAGCAGATCCGGACTAGCGAGCTACAATGAGCAGTTCTTC.

The genes are TRBV28 and TRBJ1-5; no definite D call. Germline V lookup: CDR1 MDHEN, CDR2 SYDVKM. There are 12 residues in the CDR3. Trimming cost V 5 bases and J 7 bases, with 9 bases left between them. CDR3 in DNA: TGTGCCAGCAGTGACTGGCGGCAGCCCCAGCATTTT. It specifies CASSDWRQPQHF.

This sequence joins TRBV11-3 and TRBJ2-5; 10 positions match TRBD2. The trim removed 5 bases at V and 4 bases at J, leaving 10 bases unmatched. Germline CDR1 and CDR2: SGHNT and YENEEA. The CDR3 runs 16 residues. This CDR3 reads CASSRRAGGRGETQYF. The CDR3 DNA reads TGTGCCAGCAGCCGTAGAGCGGGAGGGAGGGGAGAGACCCAGTACTTC.

The chain is built from TRBV11-3 and TRBJ2-1, with a weak D call TRBD1 (6 bases). Germline lookup yields CDR1 SGHNT and CDR2 YENEEA. Deletions cut 0 bases from V and 8 bases from J, with 11 bases between. The CDR3 is 14 amino acids. The CDR3 coding sequence is TGTGCCAGCAGCTTAGATGTTAGGACAGATGAGCAGTTCTTC. This sequence encodes CASSLDVRTDEQFF. The complete variable domain, with remaining parts taken from reference TRBV11-3 and TRBJ2-1, reads EAGVVQSPRYKIIEKKQPVAFWCNPISGHNTLYWYLQNLGQGPELLIRYENEEAVDDSQLPKDRFSAERLKGVDSTLKIQPAELGDSAVYLCASSLDVRTDEQFFGPGTRLTVL.

This clone is large (0.1 to 1%) within its sample. The chain has TRBV14 and TRBJ2-1; TRBD1 agrees at 9 bases. Germline V gives CDR1 SGHDN, CDR2 FVKESK. The length of the CDR3 is 16 residues. J was trimmed by 5 bases and V by 3 bases; bases with no gene match: 8. In DNA, the CDR3 is TGTGCCAGCAGCCATATTCCGGGACAGGGCGACAATGAGCAGTTCTTC. Protein: CASSHIPGQGDNEQFF.

This chain links TRBV6-8 with TRBJ2-7; possible D gene TRBD1, 6 bases. Between the trimmed V and J ends, which lost 6 bases and 6 bases, there was a span of 24 bases. This CDR3 has 16 residues. Germline V gene data show CDR1 as MNHGY and CDR2 as SAAAGT. The CDR3 region is CASSRPADRLGSEQYF. The CDR3 DNA is TGTGCCAGCAGCCGACCTGCTGACAGGTTGGGGAGCGAGCAGTACTTC.

V usage is TRBV19 and J usage is TRBJ2-5, with TRBD1 matching 7 bases. The CDR3 sequence is 12 residues long. Looked up from germline, CDR1 is LNHDA and CDR2 is SQIVND (reference sequence). V trimming: 9 bases; J trimming: 3 bases; junction bases outside the gene matches: 4. This CDR3 reads CASSTGEETQYF. The CDR3 DNA reads TGTGCCAGCAGCACAGGGGAAGAGACCCAGTACTTC.